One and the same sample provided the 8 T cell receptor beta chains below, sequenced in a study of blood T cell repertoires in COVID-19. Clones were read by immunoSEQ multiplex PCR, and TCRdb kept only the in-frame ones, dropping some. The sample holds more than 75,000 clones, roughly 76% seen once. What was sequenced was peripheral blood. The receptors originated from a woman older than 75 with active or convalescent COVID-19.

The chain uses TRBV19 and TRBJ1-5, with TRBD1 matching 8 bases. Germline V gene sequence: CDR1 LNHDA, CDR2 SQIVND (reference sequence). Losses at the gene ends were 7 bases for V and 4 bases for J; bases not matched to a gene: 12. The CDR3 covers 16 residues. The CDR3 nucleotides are TGTGCCAGTAAGGGGGCACAGGGGGTAGTGAATCAGCCCCAGCATTTT. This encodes CASKGAQGVVNQPQHF.

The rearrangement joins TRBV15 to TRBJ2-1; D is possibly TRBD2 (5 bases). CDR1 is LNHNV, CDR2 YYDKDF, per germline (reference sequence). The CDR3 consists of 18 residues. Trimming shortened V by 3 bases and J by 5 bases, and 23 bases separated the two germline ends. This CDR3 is CATSRGKISLADHNEQFF. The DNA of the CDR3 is TGTGCCACCAGCAGGGGAAAGATCTCCCTAGCTGATCACAATGAGCAGTTCTTC.

CDR3 amino acids: CASLAGSGANVLTF. Written as DNA, the CDR3 is TGTGCCAGCCTGGCGGGATCTGGGGCCAACGTCCTGACTTTC. This sequence joins TRBV2 and TRBJ2-6; maybe TRBD2 (6 bases). V was shortened by 8 bases and J by 1 base, with 9 bases between the two germline ends. CDR1 is SNHLY and CDR2 is FYNNEI in the germline V gene. The CDR3 is 14 amino acids.

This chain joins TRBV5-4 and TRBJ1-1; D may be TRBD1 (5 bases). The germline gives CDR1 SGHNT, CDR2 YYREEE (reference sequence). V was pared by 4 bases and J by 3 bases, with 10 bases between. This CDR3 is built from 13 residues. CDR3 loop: CASSLGLYTEAFF. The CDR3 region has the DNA TGTGCCAGCAGCCTGGGACTTTACACTGAAGCTTTCTTT.

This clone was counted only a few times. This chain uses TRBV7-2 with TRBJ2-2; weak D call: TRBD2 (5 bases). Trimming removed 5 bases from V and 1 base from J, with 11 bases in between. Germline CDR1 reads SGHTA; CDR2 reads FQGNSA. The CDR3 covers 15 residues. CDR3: CASSPHSGNTGELFF. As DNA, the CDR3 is TGTGCCAGCAGCCCCCACAGCGGGAACACCGGGGAGCTGTTTTTT.

DNA of the CDR3: TGTGCCAGCAGCTTGTTGGGGGGCACTGAAGCTTTCTTT. It yields the protein CASSLLGGTEAFF. The chain is built from TRBV5-4 and TRBJ1-1; D might be TRBD1 (5 bases). Trimming took 1 base from V and 4 from J, leaving 8 bases between them. The germline V gene has CDR1 SGHNT and CDR2 YYREEE (reference sequence). The CDR3 has 13 residues.

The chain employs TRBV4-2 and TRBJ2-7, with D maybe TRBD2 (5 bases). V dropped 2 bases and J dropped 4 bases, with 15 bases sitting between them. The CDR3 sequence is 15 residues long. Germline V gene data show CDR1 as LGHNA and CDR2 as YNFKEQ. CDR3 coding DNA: TGTGCCAGCAGCCAATCACCGCCGGGGATTTACGAGCAGTACTTC. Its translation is CASSQSPPGIYEQYF.

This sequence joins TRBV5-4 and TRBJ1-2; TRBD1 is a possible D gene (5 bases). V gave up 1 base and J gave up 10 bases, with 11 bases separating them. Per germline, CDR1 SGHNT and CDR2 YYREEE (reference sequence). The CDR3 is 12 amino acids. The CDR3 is CASSLLAGPYTF. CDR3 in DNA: TGTGCCAGCAGCTTGTTGGCAGGGCCCTACACCTTC.